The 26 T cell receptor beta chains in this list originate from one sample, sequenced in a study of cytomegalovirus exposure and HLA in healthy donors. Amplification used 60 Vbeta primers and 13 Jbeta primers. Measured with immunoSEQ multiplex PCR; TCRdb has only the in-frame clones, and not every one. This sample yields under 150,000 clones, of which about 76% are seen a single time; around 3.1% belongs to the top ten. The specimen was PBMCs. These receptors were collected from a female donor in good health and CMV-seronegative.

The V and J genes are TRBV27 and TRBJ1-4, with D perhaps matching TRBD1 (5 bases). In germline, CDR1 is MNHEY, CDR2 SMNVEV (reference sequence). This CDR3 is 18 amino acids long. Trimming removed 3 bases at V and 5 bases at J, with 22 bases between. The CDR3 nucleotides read TGTGCCAGCAGTTTCTCCCGCTGGGGGGATGGGGGAAATGAAAAACTGTTTTTT. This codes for CASSFSRWGDGGNEKLFF.

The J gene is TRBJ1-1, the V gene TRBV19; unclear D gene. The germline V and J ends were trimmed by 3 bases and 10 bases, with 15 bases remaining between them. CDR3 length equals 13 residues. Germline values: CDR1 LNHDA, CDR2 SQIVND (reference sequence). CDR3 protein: CASSISARRGAFF. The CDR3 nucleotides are TGTGCCAGTAGTATTTCAGCACGCCGAGGAGCTTTCTTT.

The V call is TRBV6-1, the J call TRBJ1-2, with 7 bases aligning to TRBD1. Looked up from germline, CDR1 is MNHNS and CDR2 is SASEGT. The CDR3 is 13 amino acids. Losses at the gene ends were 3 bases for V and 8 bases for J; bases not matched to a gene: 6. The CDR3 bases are TGTGCCAGCAGTGACACCTCAGGGGGAGGCTACACCTTC. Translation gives CASSDTSGGGYTF.

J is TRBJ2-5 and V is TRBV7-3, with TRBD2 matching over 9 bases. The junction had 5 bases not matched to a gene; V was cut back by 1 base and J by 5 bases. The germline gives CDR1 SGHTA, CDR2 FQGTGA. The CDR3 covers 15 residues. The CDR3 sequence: CASSLRRGGGETQYF. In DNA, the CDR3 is TGTGCCAGCAGCTTAAGGCGGGGGGGCGGGGAGACCCAGTACTTC.

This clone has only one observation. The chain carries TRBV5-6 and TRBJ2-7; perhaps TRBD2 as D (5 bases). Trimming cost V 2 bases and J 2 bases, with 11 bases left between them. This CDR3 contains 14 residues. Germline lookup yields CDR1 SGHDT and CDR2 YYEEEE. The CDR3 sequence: CASSFRRTAYEQYF. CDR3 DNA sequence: TGTGCCAGCAGCTTTAGGAGGACTGCCTACGAGCAGTACTTC.

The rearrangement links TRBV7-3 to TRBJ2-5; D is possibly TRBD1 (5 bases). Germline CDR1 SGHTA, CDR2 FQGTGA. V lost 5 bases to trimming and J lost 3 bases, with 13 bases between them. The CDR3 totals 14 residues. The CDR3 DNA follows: TGTGCCAGCAGCATGCAGGGTGGAGAAGAGACCCAGTACTTC. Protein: CASSMQGGEETQYF.

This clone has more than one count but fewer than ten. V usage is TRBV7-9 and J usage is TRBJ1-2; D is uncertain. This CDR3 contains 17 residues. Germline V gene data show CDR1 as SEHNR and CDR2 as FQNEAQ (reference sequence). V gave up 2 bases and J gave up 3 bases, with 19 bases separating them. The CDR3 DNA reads TGTGCCAGCAGCTTAATAGTTTCACCGACAATTCACTATGGCTACACCTTC. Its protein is CASSLIVSPTIHYGYTF. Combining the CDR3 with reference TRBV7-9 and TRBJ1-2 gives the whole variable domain DTGVSQNPRHKITKRGQNVTFRCDPISEHNRLYWYRQTLGQGPEFLTYFQNEAQLEKSRLLSDRFSAERPKGSFSTLEIQRTEQGDSAMYLCASSLIVSPTIHYGYTFGSGTRLTVV.

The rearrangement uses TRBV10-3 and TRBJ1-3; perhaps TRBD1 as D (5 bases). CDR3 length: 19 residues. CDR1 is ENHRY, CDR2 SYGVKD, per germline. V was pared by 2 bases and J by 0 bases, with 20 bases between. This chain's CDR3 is CAISETPDRLAHSGNTIYF. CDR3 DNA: TGTGCCATCAGTGAGACTCCCGACAGACTAGCTCACTCTGGAAACACCATATATTTT.

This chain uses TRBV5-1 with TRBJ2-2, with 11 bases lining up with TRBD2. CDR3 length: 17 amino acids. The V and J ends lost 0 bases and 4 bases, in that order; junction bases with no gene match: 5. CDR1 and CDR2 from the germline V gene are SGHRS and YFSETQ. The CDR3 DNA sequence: TGCGCCAGCAGCTTGGTAGCGGGGGGGCGAGGCACCGGGGAGCTGTTTTTT. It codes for CASSLVAGGRGTGELFF.

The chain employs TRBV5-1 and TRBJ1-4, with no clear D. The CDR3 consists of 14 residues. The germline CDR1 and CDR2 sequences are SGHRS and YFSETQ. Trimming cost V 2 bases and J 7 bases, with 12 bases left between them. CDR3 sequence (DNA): TGCGCCAGCAGCTTAGAGGGCGGCGGTGAAAAACTGTTTTTT. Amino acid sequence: CASSLEGGGEKLFF.

The CDR3 DNA reads as TGTGCCAGCAGTGTGCATCCAAGCACTGGGGCCAACGTCCTGACTTTC. Translating it yields CASSVHPSTGANVLTF. This rearrangement joins TRBV6-4 to TRBJ2-6; D is unresolved. CDR3 length: 16 amino acids. The germline V gene has CDR1 MRHNA and CDR2 SNTAGT. V was shortened by 4 bases and J by 2 bases, with 12 bases between the two germline ends.

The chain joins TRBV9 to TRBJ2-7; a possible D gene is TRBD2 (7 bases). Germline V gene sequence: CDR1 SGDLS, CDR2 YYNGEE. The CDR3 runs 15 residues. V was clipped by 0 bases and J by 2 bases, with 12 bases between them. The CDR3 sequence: CASSVGEGGTYEQYF. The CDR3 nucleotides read TGTGCCAGCAGCGTAGGGGAGGGGGGGACCTACGAGCAGTACTTC.

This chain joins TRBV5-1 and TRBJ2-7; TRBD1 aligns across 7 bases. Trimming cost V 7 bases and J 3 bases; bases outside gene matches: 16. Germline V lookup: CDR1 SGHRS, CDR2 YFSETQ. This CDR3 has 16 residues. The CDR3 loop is CASALPRRTGDYEQYF. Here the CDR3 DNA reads TGCGCCAGCGCTCTTCCTAGGAGGACAGGTGACTACGAGCAGTACTTC.

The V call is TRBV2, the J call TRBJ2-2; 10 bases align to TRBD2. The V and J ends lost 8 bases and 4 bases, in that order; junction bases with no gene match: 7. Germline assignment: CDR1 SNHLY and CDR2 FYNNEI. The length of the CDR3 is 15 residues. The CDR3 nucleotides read TGTGCCAGCGTACTAGCGGGATCTAGCACCGGGGAGCTGTTTTTT. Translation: CASVLAGSSTGELFF.

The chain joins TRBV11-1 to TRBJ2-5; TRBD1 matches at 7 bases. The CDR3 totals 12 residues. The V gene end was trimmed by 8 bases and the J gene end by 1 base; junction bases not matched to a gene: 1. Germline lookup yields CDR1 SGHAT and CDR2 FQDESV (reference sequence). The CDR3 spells CASGTAQETQYF. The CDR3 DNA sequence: TGTGCCAGCGGGACAGCCCAAGAGACCCAGTACTTC. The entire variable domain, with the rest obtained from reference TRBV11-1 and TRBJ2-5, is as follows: EAEVAQSPRYKITEKSQAVAFWCDPISGHATLYWYRQILGQGPELLVQFQDESVVDDSQLPKDRFSAERLKGVDSTLKIQPAELGDSAMYLCASGTAQETQYFGPGTRLLVL.

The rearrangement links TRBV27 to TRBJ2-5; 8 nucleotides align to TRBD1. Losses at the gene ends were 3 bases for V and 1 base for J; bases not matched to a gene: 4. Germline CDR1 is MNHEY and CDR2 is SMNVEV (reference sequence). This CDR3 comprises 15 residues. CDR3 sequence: CASSFEDRAQETQYF. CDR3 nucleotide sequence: TGTGCCAGCAGTTTTGAGGACAGGGCCCAAGAGACCCAGTACTTC.

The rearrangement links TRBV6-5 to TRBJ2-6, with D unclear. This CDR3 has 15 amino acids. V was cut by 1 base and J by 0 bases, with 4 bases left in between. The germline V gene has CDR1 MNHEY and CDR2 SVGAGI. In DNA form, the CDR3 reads TGTGCCAGCAGTTACTTAAACTCTGGGGCCAACGTCCTGACTTTC. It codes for CASSYLNSGANVLTF.

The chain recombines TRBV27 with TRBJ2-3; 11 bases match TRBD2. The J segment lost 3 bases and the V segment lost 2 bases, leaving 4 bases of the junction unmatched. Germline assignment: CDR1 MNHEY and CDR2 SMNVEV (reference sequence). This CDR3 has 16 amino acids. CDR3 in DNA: TGTGCCAGCAGTTTAGGATCTAGCGGGGGGACAGATACGCAGTATTTT. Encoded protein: CASSLGSSGGTDTQYF.

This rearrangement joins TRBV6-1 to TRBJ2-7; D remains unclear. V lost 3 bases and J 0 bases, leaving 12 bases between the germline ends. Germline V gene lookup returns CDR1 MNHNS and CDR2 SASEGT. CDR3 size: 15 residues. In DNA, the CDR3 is TGTGCCAGCAGTGATCCGGCAGGCAACTCCTACGAGCAGTACTTC. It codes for CASSDPAGNSYEQYF.

CDR3 sequence: CASSVVGQPEKLFF. The CDR3, as DNA: TGTGCCAGCAGTGTTGTAGGACAGCCCGAAAAACTGTTTTTT. The chain joins TRBV6-1 to TRBJ1-4, with a weak D call TRBD1 (6 bases). V gave up 4 bases and J gave up 8 bases, with 14 bases separating them. This CDR3 has 14 residues. Germline values: CDR1 MNHNS, CDR2 SASEGT.

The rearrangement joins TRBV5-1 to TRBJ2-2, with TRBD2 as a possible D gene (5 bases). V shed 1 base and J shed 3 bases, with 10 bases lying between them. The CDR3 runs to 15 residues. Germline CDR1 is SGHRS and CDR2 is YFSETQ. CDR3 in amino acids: CASSLPKADTGELFF. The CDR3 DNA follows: TGCGCCAGCAGCTTGCCTAAAGCGGACACCGGGGAGCTGTTTTTT.

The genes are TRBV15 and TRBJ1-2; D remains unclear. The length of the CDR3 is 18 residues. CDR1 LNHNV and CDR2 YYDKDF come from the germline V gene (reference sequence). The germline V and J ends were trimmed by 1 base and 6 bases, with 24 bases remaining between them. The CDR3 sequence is CATSRVGVGRRLGDGYTF. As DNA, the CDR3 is TGTGCCACCAGCAGAGTCGGGGTCGGACGGAGGCTCGGTGATGGCTACACCTTC. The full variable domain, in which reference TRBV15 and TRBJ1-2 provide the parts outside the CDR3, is DAMVIQNPRYQVTQFGKPVTLSCSQTLNHNVMYWYQQKSSQAPKLLFHYYDKDFNNEADTPDNFQSRRPNTSFCFLDIRSPGLGDTAMYLCATSRVGVGRRLGDGYTFGSGTRLTVV.

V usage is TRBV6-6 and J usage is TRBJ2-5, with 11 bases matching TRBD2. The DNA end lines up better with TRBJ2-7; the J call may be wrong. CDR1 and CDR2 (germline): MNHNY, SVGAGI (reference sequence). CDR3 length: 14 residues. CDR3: CASSSGTSGDEQYF. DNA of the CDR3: TGTGCCAGCAGTTCCGGGACTAGCGGTGACGAGCAGTACTTC.

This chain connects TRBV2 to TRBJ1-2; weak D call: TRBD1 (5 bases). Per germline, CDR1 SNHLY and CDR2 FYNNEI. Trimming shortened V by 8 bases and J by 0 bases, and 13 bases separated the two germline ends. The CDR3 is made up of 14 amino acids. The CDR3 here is CASGQTAANYGYTF. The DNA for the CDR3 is TGTGCCAGCGGCCAGACAGCCGCTAACTATGGCTACACCTTC.

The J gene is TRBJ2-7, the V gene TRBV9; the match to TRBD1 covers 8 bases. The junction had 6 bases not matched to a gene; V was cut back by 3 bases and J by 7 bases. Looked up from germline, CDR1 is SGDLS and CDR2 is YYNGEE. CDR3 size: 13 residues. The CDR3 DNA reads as TGTGCCAGCAGCGGTCAGGGGGCAGGAGAGCAGTACTTC. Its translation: CASSGQGAGEQYF. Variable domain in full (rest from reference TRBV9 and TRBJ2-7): DSGVTQTPKHLITATGQRVTLRCSPRSGDLSVYWYQQSLDQGLQFLIQYYNGEERAKGNILERFSAQQFPDLHSELNLSSLELGDSALYFCASSGQGAGEQYFGPGTRLTVT.

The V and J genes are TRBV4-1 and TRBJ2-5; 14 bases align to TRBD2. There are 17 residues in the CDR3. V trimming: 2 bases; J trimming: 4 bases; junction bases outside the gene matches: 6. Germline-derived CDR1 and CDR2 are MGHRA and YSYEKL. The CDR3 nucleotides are TGCGCCAGCAGCCAACAGACTAGCGGGAGGGCCCGAGAGACCCAGTACTTC. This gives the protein CASSQQTSGRARETQYF.